This TCR beta chain was sequenced during a study of blood T cell repertoires in COVID-19. The overall study: T cells, B-cell-depleted T cells, or PBMCs provided the cDNA or gDNA that served as material.

The assay was immunoSEQ multiplex PCR, and TCRdb's table has in-frame clones only and misses some. The sample has about 200,000 clones; 70% to 90% are singletons. The specimen was peripheral blood. The receptor comes from a man aged 35-49 years with active or convalescent COVID-19.

The CDR3 bases are TGTGCCAGCAGCTTCGCCGGAGAGAACACTGAAGCTTTCTTT. Protein: CASSFAGENTEAFF. The V call is TRBV7-9, the J call TRBJ1-1; unclear D gene. Germline assignment: CDR1 SEHNR and CDR2 FQNEAQ (reference sequence). The CDR3 is 14 amino acids. V was clipped by 3 bases and J by 1 base, with 9 bases between them.